These 11 T cell receptor beta chains originate from one sample sequenced in a study of radiation and T cells in renal cell carcinoma. This sample's time point: blood 2 weeks post-SBRT. Treatment here: 15 Gy SBRT to primary tumor, nephrectomy 4 weeks later. Generated by immunoSEQ multiplex PCR, the TCRdb table keeps only in-frame clones and is missing some. The sample carries roughly 80,000 clones, 65% to 90% recorded once. The sample here was blood, taken from a patient whose treatment included radiotherapy and nephrectomy. These receptors all come from a woman between 50 and 59 years old with renal cell carcinoma.

V is TRBV5-1 and J is TRBJ1-6; no firm D call. This CDR3 has 14 residues. Germline CDR1 SGHRS, CDR2 YFSETQ. Trimming took 4 bases from V and 10 from J, leaving 15 bases between them. The CDR3 DNA sequence: TGCGCCAGCAGCCAGTCCGGGGAAGACTCACCCCTCCACTTT. This translates into CASSQSGEDSPLHF.

The chain couples TRBV5-4 to TRBJ2-7; D unclear. Germline CDR1 is SGHNT and CDR2 is YYREEE (reference sequence). The CDR3 loop spans 12 amino acids. The V and J ends lost 0 bases and 2 bases respectively, with 3 bases between them. The CDR3 region is CASSLGTYEQYF. CDR3 coding DNA: TGTGCCAGCAGCTTGGGAACCTACGAGCAGTACTTC.

The chain employs TRBV5-1 and TRBJ2-7; a possible D gene is TRBD1 (7 bases). The V end lost 3 bases, the J end lost 4 bases, and 17 bases lay between the germline ends. This CDR3 comprises 15 residues. Looked up from germline, CDR1 is SGHRS and CDR2 is YFSETQ. In nucleotides, the CDR3 is TGCGCCAGCAGCTGGAGGGGGGACAGTTTGTACGAGCAGTACTTC. Its translation is CASSWRGDSLYEQYF. The full variable domain, in which reference TRBV5-1 and TRBJ2-7 provide the parts outside the CDR3, is KAGVTQTPRYLIKTRGQQVTLSCSPISGHRSVSWYQQTPGQGLQFLFEYFSETQRNKGNFPGRFSGRQFSNSRSEMNVSTLELGDSALYLCASSWRGDSLYEQYFGPGTRLTVT.

The rearrangement links TRBV5-4 to TRBJ2-2, with D possibly being TRBD1 or TRBD2 (6 bases each). CDR3 length: 17 amino acids. V was pared by 3 bases and J by 4 bases, with 19 bases between. Germline assignment: CDR1 SGHNT and CDR2 YYREEE (reference sequence). CDR3: CASSSQKEGGSTGELFF. As DNA, the CDR3 is TGTGCCAGCAGCTCCCAAAAGGAGGGGGGAAGCACCGGGGAGCTGTTTTTT.

The V gene is TRBV6-1, the J gene TRBJ1-5, with a possible D match to TRBD1 (5 bases). The CDR3 contains 13 residues. V lost 8 bases, J lost 5 bases, and 13 bases lay in between. CDR1 MNHNS and CDR2 SASEGT come from the germline V gene. Written as DNA, the CDR3 is TGTGCCAGCGGTAGACAGAAGGATCAGCCCCAGCATTTT. Protein sequence: CASGRQKDQPQHF.

The chain combines TRBV11-2 with TRBJ2-3; D uncertain. CDR1 and CDR2 (germline): SGHAT, FQNNGV. CDR3 length equals 14 residues. The V end lost 3 bases, the J end lost 1 base, and 8 bases lay between the germline ends. CDR3 loop: CASSLDGRTDTQYF. CDR3 nucleotides: TGTGCCAGCAGCTTGGACGGCCGCACAGATACGCAGTATTTT.

This chain joins TRBV25-1 and TRBJ2-1, with a possible D match to TRBD1 (6 bases). The CDR3 contains 12 residues. V lost 7 bases to trimming and J lost 7 bases, with 11 bases between them. Per germline, CDR1 MGHDK and CDR2 SYGVNS. CDR3: CASNLGGNEQFF. CDR3 sequence (DNA): TGTGCCAGCAACTTAGGGGGAAATGAGCAGTTCTTC.

The chain has TRBV19 and TRBJ2-2; D is unclear. V gave up 3 bases and J gave up 0 bases, with 11 bases separating them. CDR3 size: 16 residues. In germline, CDR1 is LNHDA, CDR2 SQIVND (reference sequence). The CDR3, as DNA: TGTGCCAGTAGTATGGAGCAGGAATCGAACACCGGGGAGCTGTTTTTT. Translating it yields CASSMEQESNTGELFF.

The chain carries TRBV5-6 and TRBJ2-7; 8 bases line up with TRBD2. Germline V gives CDR1 SGHDT, CDR2 YYEEEE. V was clipped by 2 bases and J by 3 bases; unmatched bases: 10. The length of the CDR3 is 16 residues. In DNA, the CDR3 is TGTGCCAGCAGCTTCCTCCCCCAGCGGGAGAACTACGAGCAGTACTTC. Protein product: CASSFLPQRENYEQYF.

This sequence joins TRBV7-9 and TRBJ1-1, with D possibly matching TRBD1 (5 bases). Trimming shortened V by 1 base and J by 11 bases, and 11 bases separated the two germline ends. The germline V gene encodes CDR1 SEHNR and CDR2 FQNEAQ (reference sequence). This CDR3 region has 12 residues. CDR3 region: CASSLVVGRAFF. CDR3 bases: TGTGCCAGCAGCTTAGTAGTGGGGCGGGCTTTCTTT.

This clone was seen once. The chain has TRBV4-2 and TRBJ2-3; 8 bases map to TRBD1. With V trimmed by 3 bases and J by 1 base, 9 bases remained unmatched. The CDR3 runs 17 residues. CDR1 LGHNA and CDR2 YNFKEQ come from the germline V gene. CDR3 residues: CASSQISPGQGTDTQYF. In DNA, the CDR3 is TGTGCCAGCAGCCAGATTTCCCCGGGACAGGGCACAGATACGCAGTATTTT.